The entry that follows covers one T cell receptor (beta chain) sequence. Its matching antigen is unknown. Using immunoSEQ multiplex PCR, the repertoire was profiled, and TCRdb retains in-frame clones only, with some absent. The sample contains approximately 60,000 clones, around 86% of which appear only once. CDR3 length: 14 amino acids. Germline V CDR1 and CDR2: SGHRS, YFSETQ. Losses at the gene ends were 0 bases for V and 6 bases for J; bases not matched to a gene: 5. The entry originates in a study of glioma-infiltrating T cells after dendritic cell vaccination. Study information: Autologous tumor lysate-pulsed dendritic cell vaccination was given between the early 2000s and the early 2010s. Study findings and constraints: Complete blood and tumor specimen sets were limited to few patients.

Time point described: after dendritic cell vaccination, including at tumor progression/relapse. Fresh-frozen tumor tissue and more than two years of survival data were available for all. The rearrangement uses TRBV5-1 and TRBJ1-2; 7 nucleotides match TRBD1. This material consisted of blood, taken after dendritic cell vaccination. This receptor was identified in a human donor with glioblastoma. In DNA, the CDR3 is TGCGCCAGCAGCTTGGGACAGGGTGAAGATGGCTACACCTTC. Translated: CASSLGQGEDGYTF. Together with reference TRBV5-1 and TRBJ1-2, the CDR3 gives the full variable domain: KAGVTQTPRYLIKTRGQQVTLSCSPISGHRSVSWYQQTPGQGLQFLFEYFSETQRNKGNFPGRFSGRQFSNSRSEMNVSTLELGDSALYLCASSLGQGEDGYTFGSGTRLTVV.